The present entry profiles one T cell receptor beta chain with its context. As yet, its antigen is unknown. The data belong to a study of immune cell composition in non-small cell lung cancer. Study context: Most cases were lung adenocarcinoma or squamous cell carcinoma.

Normal lung was sampled as far from the tumour as possible, at least 3 cm. Study findings and constraints: Clones >0.5% enriched in tumour were rarer in adenocarcinoma (about 35%) than squamous (approximately 80%).

The data were produced by immunoSEQ multiplex PCR, yet TCRdb's version contains in-frame clones alone and is incomplete. The table has some 6,600 clones, 82% seen once. CDR3 size: 16 residues. Trimming cost V 1 base and J 3 bases; bases outside gene matches: 7. The germline CDR1 and CDR2 sequences are SGHNT and YENEEA. The source is a human donor with non-small cell lung cancer. Sequencing was carried out using non-adjacent lung tissue. V usage is TRBV11-3 and J usage is TRBJ2-5; TRBD1 matches 8 bases. The DNA of the CDR3 is TGTGCCAGCAGCTTAGGGACCGGGACAGGCGAAGAGACCCAGTACTTC. The encoded protein is CASSLGTGTGEETQYF.